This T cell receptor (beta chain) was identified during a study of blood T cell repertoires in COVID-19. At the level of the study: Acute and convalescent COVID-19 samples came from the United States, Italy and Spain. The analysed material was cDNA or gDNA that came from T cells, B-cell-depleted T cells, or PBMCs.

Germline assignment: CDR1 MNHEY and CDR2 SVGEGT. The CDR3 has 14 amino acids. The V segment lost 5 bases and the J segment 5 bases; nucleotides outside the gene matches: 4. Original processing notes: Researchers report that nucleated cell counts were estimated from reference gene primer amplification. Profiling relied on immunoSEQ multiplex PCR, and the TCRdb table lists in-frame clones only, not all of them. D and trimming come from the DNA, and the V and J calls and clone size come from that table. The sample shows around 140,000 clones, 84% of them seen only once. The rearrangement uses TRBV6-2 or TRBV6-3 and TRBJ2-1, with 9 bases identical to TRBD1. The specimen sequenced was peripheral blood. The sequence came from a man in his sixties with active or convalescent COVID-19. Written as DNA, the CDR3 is TGTGCCAGCAGTCCCGGGACAGGGAACAATGAGCAGTTCTTC. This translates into CASSPGTGNNEQFF.